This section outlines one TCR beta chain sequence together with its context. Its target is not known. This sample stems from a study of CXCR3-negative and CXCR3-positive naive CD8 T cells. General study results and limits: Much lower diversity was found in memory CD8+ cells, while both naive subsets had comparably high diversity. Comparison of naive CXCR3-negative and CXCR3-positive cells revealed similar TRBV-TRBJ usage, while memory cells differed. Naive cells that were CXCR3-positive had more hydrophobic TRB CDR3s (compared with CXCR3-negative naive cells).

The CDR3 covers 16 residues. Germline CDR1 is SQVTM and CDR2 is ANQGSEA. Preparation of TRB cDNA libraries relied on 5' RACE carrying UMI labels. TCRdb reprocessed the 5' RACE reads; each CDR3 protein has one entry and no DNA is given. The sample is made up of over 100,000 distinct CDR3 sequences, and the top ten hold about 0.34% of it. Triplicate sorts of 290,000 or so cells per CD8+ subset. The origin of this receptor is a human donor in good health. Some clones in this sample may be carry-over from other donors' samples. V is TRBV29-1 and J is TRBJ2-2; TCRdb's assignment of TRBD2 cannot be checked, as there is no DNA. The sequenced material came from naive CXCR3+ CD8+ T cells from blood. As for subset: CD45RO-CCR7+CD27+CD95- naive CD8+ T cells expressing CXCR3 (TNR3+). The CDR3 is CSVTTSSYTNTGELFF.